These 9 T cell receptor beta chains were sequenced from one sample in a study of spatial heterogeneity in lung cancer. TCRdb ran MiXCR on the 5' RACE reads and lists one entry per CDR3 protein. The sample has approximately 5,000 distinct CDR3 sequences, approximately 8% seen once. Time point given: sample taken at primary tumor resection. The study's findings and limits: Mutation counts in tumors were tracked by counts of expanded intratumoral alpha and beta TCRs.

No antigen is known for these receptors. Source: lung tumor tissue, taken at surgery. These receptors were collected from a female donor with early-stage non-small cell lung cancer.

By sample share, this clonotype is medium-sized. CDR3 sequence reads: CSVTGQGGNTGELFF. As DNA, the CDR3 is TGCAGCGTCACCGGACAGGGGGGTAACACCGGGGAGCTGTTTTTT. This chain links TRBV29-1 with TRBJ2-2, with TRBD1 identical over 10 bases. This CDR3 has 15 amino acids. Trimming at V came to 6 bases and at J to 2 bases, leaving 6 bases not matched to a gene. Germline CDR1 and CDR2: SQVTM and ANQGSEA.

Ten or more counts support this clonotype. V gene TRBV5-5 combines with J gene TRBJ2-6; D gene ambiguous. This CDR3 has 15 amino acids. V was cut by 4 bases and J by 2 bases, with 10 bases left in between. Germline V gene data show CDR1 as SGHKS and CDR2 as YYEKEE (reference sequence). CDR3 region: CASSLSTPGANVLTF. DNA of the CDR3: TGTGCCAGCAGCCTGTCGACCCCTGGGGCCAACGTCCTGACTTTC.

This clonotype was recorded many times. The chain carries TRBV28 and TRBJ2-5; no clear D gene. V was shortened by 3 bases and J by 5 bases, with 7 bases between the two germline ends. This CDR3 is 12 amino acids long. Germline CDR1 and CDR2: MDHEN and SYDVKM. The CDR3 spells CASSLGPETQYF. Here the CDR3 DNA reads TGTGCCAGCAGTTTGGGCCCGGAGACCCAGTACTTC.

In this sample, this clonotype is medium-sized. The chain uses TRBV4-2 and TRBJ2-3, with 10 nucleotides matching TRBD2. The CDR3 is 17 amino acids. V lost 4 bases to trimming and J lost 6 bases; unmatched junction nucleotides: 13. Germline CDR1 reads LGHNA; CDR2 reads YNFKEQ. For the CDR3, the DNA is TGTGCCAGCAGCCTTTTAGGGACTAGCGTGAACATGGATACGCAGTATTTT. Residues: CASSLLGTSVNMDTQYF.

This clonotype was seen repeatedly, ten times or more. The CDR3, as DNA: TGTGCCACCTCTCCGCAGGCGAACACCGGGGAGCTGTTTTTT. Translated: CATSPQANTGELFF. The chain couples TRBV25-1 to TRBJ2-2; D gene unclear. The CDR3 has 14 amino acids. V lost 10 bases and J lost 0, with 12 bases in between. Germline CDR1 is MGHDK and CDR2 is SYGVNS.

This clonotype was recorded at least ten times. The chain employs TRBV5-1 and TRBJ2-3, with 12 nucleotides matching TRBD2. In germline, CDR1 is SGHRS, CDR2 YFSETQ. V was clipped by 4 bases and J by 4 bases; unmatched bases: 7. The CDR3 loop spans 16 amino acids. In DNA, the CDR3 is TGCGCCAGCAGCGTTCTGACTAGCGGGAGTTCAGATACGCAGTATTTT. Amino acid sequence: CASSVLTSGSSDTQYF.

By its share, this clonotype is medium-sized. This chain joins TRBV2 and TRBJ1-6, with D maybe TRBD1 (5 bases). Trimming cost V 2 bases and J 11 bases, with 13 bases left between them. Germline values: CDR1 SNHLY, CDR2 FYNNEI. The CDR3 is made up of 14 amino acids. Written as DNA, the CDR3 is TGTGCCAGCAGTGAATCCAGGGCCAGGCCACCCCTCCACTTT. Translation: CASSESRARPPLHF.

Sample share makes this clonotype medium-sized. The chain carries TRBV28 and TRBJ2-6; perhaps D is TRBD1 or TRBD2 (5 bases each). In germline, CDR1 is MDHEN, CDR2 SYDVKM. Trimming took off 8 bases at V and 2 bases at J, with 13 bases between the two ends. The CDR3 sequence is 15 residues long. CDR3 DNA: TGTGCCAGCGGGGACGGACCAGCTGGGGCCAACGTCCTGACTTTC. Protein sequence: CASGDGPAGANVLTF.

The table lists this clonotype with many counts. The genes are TRBV6-1 and TRBJ2-4; D not resolved. The CDR3 spans 17 residues. Between the trimmed V and J ends, which lost 3 bases and 3 bases, there was a span of 18 bases. Looked up from germline, CDR1 is MNHNS and CDR2 is SASEGT. This CDR3 is CASSEGAASSGKNIQYF. CDR3 nucleotides: TGTGCCAGCAGTGAGGGCGCGGCGTCCAGTGGCAAAAACATTCAGTACTTC.